The 21 T cell receptor beta chains below were found in one sample sequenced in a study of cytomegalovirus exposure and HLA in healthy donors. PCR primers comprised 60 Vbeta and 13 Jbeta primers. The assay was immunoSEQ multiplex PCR, and TCRdb's table has in-frame clones only and misses some. The sample lists about 200,000 clones; around 79% were seen once. Sequencing was carried out using PBMCs. These receptors originate from a male donor in good health and CMV-seropositive.

The rearrangement links TRBV6-1 to TRBJ1-2; no firm D call. This CDR3 region has 16 residues. V lost 1 base and J 5 bases, leaving 17 bases between the germline ends. CDR1 MNHNS and CDR2 SASEGT come from the germline V gene. The CDR3 sequence is CASSEGARGYFYGYTF. The CDR3 nucleotides are TGTGCCAGCAGTGAAGGGGCACGGGGATACTTTTATGGCTACACCTTC.

V usage is TRBV18 and J usage is TRBJ2-7; D perhaps matches TRBD1 (5 bases). The CDR3 sequence is 14 residues long. Germline-derived CDR1 and CDR2 are KGHSH and LQKENI. V lost 0 bases and J lost 4, with 10 bases in between. CDR3 loop: CASSPPTDRYEQYF. CDR3 bases: TGTGCCAGCTCACCACCCACAGACAGATACGAGCAGTACTTC. The full variable domain, rest sourced from reference TRBV18 and TRBJ2-7, is NAGVMQNPRHLVRRRGQEARLRCSPMKGHSHVYWYRQLPEEGLKFMVYLQKENIIDESGMPKERFSAEFPKEGPSILRIQQVVRGDSAAYFCASSPPTDRYEQYFGPGTRLTVT.

The V and J genes are TRBV4-3 and TRBJ1-2; D possibly corresponds to TRBD1 (5 bases). This CDR3 contains 15 residues. Trimming took off 2 bases at V and 6 bases at J, with 16 bases between the two ends. The germline V gene encodes CDR1 LGHNA and CDR2 YSLEER. The CDR3 DNA sequence: TGCGCCAGCAGCCAAACGCAGGGCTCCCCAAATGGCTACACCTTC. Protein product: CASSQTQGSPNGYTF.

The chain carries TRBV10-3 and TRBJ2-7; 12 nucleotides agree with TRBD2. Germline-derived CDR1 and CDR2 are ENHRY and SYGVKD. J gave up 2 bases and V 7 bases, and 3 bases lay outside the gene matches. The CDR3 totals 14 residues. The CDR3 DNA sequence: TGTGCCATCACTGCTAGCGGGAGGGCCTACGAGCAGTACTTC. Its protein product is CAITASGRAYEQYF.

The V call is TRBV7-9, the J call TRBJ1-5; 9 bases align to TRBD1. Germline assignment: CDR1 SEHNR and CDR2 FQNEAQ (reference sequence). J gave up 4 bases and V 0 bases, and 4 bases lay outside the gene matches. This CDR3 comprises 16 residues. The CDR3, as DNA: TGTGCCAGCAGCTTAGCGAAGGGACAGGGAAATCAGCCCCAGCATTTT. Its translation: CASSLAKGQGNQPQHF.

This chain connects TRBV7-9 to TRBJ2-3; possibly TRBD1 for D (5 bases). Looked up from germline, CDR1 is SEHNR and CDR2 is FQNEAQ (reference sequence). This CDR3 contains 14 residues. V was cut by 8 bases and J by 1 base, with 13 bases left in between. The CDR3 loop is CASGRVSGTDTQYF. The CDR3 region has the DNA TGTGCCAGCGGCAGGGTTTCAGGCACAGATACGCAGTATTTT.

The chain couples TRBV11-2 to TRBJ2-7, with TRBD2 identical over 12 bases. Losses at the gene ends were 3 bases for V and 5 bases for J; bases not matched to a gene: 2. The CDR3 runs 14 residues. Per germline, CDR1 SGHAT and CDR2 FQNNGV. This CDR3 reads CASSLRLAGDEQYF. The CDR3 DNA sequence: TGTGCCAGCAGCTTGAGACTAGCGGGAGACGAGCAGTACTTC.

The genes are TRBV28 and TRBJ2-1; D is uncertain. V dropped 7 bases and J dropped 3 bases, with 10 bases sitting between them. From germline, CDR1 is MDHEN and CDR2 SYDVKM. The CDR3 has 13 residues. In DNA form, the CDR3 reads TGTGCCAGCACCACCCCCGGCTACAATGAGCAGTTCTTC. Protein: CASTTPGYNEQFF. Together with reference TRBV28 and TRBJ2-1, the CDR3 gives the full variable domain: DVKVTQSSRYLVKRTGEKVFLECVQDMDHENMFWYRQDPGLGLRLIYFSYDVKMKEKGDIPEGYSVSREKKERFSLILESASTNQTSMYLCASTTPGYNEQFFGPGTRLTVL.

CDR3 residues: CASSRDRAGSYEQYF. The DNA for the CDR3 is TGTGCCAGCAGCCGGGACAGGGCAGGCTCCTACGAGCAGTACTTC. The rearrangement uses TRBV2 and TRBJ2-7; 9 bases match TRBD1. Germline V gene sequence: CDR1 SNHLY, CDR2 FYNNEI. This CDR3 contains 15 residues. With 6 bases clipped from V and 0 bases from J, the junction kept 6 bases outside the gene matches. The variable domain in full, with the rest retrieved from reference TRBV2 and TRBJ2-7, is EPEVTQTPSHQVTQMGQEVILRCVPISNHLYFYWYRQILGQKVEFLVSFYNNEISEKSEIFDDQFSVERPDGSNFTLKIRSTKLEDSAMYFCASSRDRAGSYEQYFGPGTRLTVT.

The V and J genes are TRBV27 and TRBJ1-6, with 9 positions matching TRBD1. CDR3 length equals 17 residues. Germline assignment: CDR1 MNHEY and CDR2 SMNVEV (reference sequence). V shed 5 bases and J 1 base; nucleotides not matched to a gene: 6. Here the CDR3 DNA reads TGTGCCAGCAGTCCACGGGACAGGGCTTCCTATAATTCACCCCTCCACTTT. Protein product: CASSPRDRASYNSPLHF.

This chain joins TRBV5-4 and TRBJ2-5, with a tentative D call TRBD2 (6 bases). This CDR3 region has 15 residues. CDR1 and CDR2 (germline): SGHNT, YYREEE (reference sequence). Trimming removed 2 bases at V and 5 bases at J, with 16 bases between. In nucleotides, the CDR3 is TGTGCCAGCAGCTTTACGGTTGGGGGGTTGGAGACCCAGTACTTC. Its protein is CASSFTVGGLETQYF.

This clone was detected only a few times. The chain employs TRBV9 and TRBJ1-4, with TRBD1 matching over 7 bases. The CDR3 loop spans 15 amino acids. The junction had 9 bases not matched to a gene; V was cut back by 3 bases and J by 7 bases. Germline CDR1 and CDR2: SGDLS and YYNGEE. CDR3 sequence reads: CASSAGQAGGEKLFF. CDR3 in DNA: TGTGCCAGCAGCGCCGGACAGGCGGGGGGTGAAAAACTGTTTTTT.

The rearrangement links TRBV7-3 to TRBJ2-1; D possibly corresponds to TRBD2 (5 bases). The CDR3 has 13 amino acids. Germline V gene sequence: CDR1 SGHTA, CDR2 FQGTGA. V was clipped by 5 bases and J by 10 bases, with 15 bases between them. The CDR3 region has the DNA TGTGCCAGCAGCCCCTTAGGTACGGGGGAGCAGTTCTTC. It yields the protein CASSPLGTGEQFF. Variable domain in full (rest from reference TRBV7-3 and TRBJ2-1): GAGVSQTPSNKVTEKGKYVELRCDPISGHTALYWYRQSLGQGPEFLIYFQGTGAADDSGLPNDRFFAVRPEGSVSTLKIQRTERGDSAVYLCASSPLGTGEQFFGPGTRLTVL.

The V call is TRBV6-6, the J call TRBJ2-3; D ambiguous. In germline, CDR1 is MNHNY, CDR2 SVGAGI (reference sequence). The CDR3 contains 11 residues. Trimming shortened V by 5 bases and J by 4 bases, and 4 bases separated the two germline ends. For the CDR3, the DNA is TGTGCCAGCAGTACAGCAGATACGCAGTATTTT. It translates to CASSTADTQYF.

V is TRBV11-1 and J is TRBJ2-5; maybe TRBD1 (5 bases). There are 13 residues in the CDR3. Germline assignment: CDR1 SGHAT and CDR2 FQDESV (reference sequence). Trimming took off 3 bases at V and 5 bases at J, with 10 bases between the two ends. The CDR3 nucleotides read TGTGCCAGCAGCTTTGGCAGGGTCGAGACCCAGTACTTC. It translates to CASSFGRVETQYF.

The genes are TRBV19 and TRBJ2-7; 10 bases align to TRBD2. V was clipped by 5 bases and J by 4 bases; unmatched bases: 8. This CDR3 is 15 amino acids long. The germline V gene has CDR1 LNHDA and CDR2 SQIVND (reference sequence). The CDR3 loop reads CASSGRTSGYYEQYF. CDR3 DNA: TGTGCCAGTAGTGGGCGGACTAGCGGATATTACGAGCAGTACTTC.

This sequence joins TRBV6-5 and TRBJ2-5, with D unclear. Germline V gene lookup returns CDR1 MNHEY and CDR2 SVGAGI. Trimming removed 10 bases at V and 2 bases at J, with 14 bases between. The CDR3 extends over 13 amino acids. The CDR3 is CAIAAEWQETQYF. The CDR3 DNA sequence: TGTGCCATCGCGGCGGAGTGGCAAGAGACCCAGTACTTC.

V usage is TRBV28 and J usage is TRBJ2-7; D is unresolved. Germline V gene lookup returns CDR1 MDHEN and CDR2 SYDVKM. V was shortened by 8 bases and J by 0 bases, with 8 bases between the two germline ends. This CDR3 comprises 12 residues. CDR3 sequence: CASAVSSYEQYF. The CDR3 DNA reads as TGTGCCAGCGCGGTAAGCTCCTACGAGCAGTACTTC. Together with reference TRBV28 and TRBJ2-7, the CDR3 gives the full variable domain: DVKVTQSSRYLVKRTGEKVFLECVQDMDHENMFWYRQDPGLGLRLIYFSYDVKMKEKGDIPEGYSVSREKKERFSLILESASTNQTSMYLCASAVSSYEQYFGPGTRLTVT.

The rearrangement joins TRBV4-2 to TRBJ2-4, with 9 positions matching TRBD2. The V gene's germline CDR1 is LGHNA and CDR2 YNFKEQ. V lost 0 bases, J lost 1 base, and 7 bases stayed unmatched. The length of the CDR3 is 18 residues. CDR3 loop: CASSQDRAGGPAKNIQYF. The CDR3 nucleotides are TGTGCCAGCAGCCAAGATCGGGCGGGGGGGCCGGCCAAAAACATTCAGTACTTC.

The chain joins TRBV9 to TRBJ1-2; D is uncertain. Per the germline V gene, CDR1 is SGDLS and CDR2 is YYNGEE. The V gene lost 0 bases and the J gene lost 3 bases, with 6 bases spanning the gap. The length of the CDR3 is 13 residues. In DNA, the CDR3 is TGTGCCAGCAGCGTAGAAGAGTACTATGGCTACACCTTC. Its translation is CASSVEEYYGYTF.

The genes are TRBV4-1 and TRBJ2-2; D ambiguous. CDR3 length: 15 amino acids. From germline, CDR1 is MGHRA and CDR2 YSYEKL. The V gene lost 0 bases and the J gene lost 5 bases, with 10 bases spanning the gap. This CDR3 reads CASSQDRSRTGELFF. The CDR3 DNA sequence: TGCGCCAGCAGCCAAGACCGCAGTCGAACCGGGGAGCTGTTTTTT.